This T cell receptor (beta chain) was observed in a study of regulatory T cells. Study-level findings and limits: Hydrophobic residues at CDR3 positions 6 and 7 were enriched in conventional CD4+ T cells of CD3G-deficient patients.

Amplification used 52 TRBV primers and 13 TRBJ primers. Clones were sequenced by immunoSEQ multiplex PCR, and TCRdb holds only the in-frame ones, with some missing. The top ten clones hold under 2.5% of a sample with about 35,000 clones, approximately 89% of them seen once. With regard to this clone: Its antigen is as yet unknown.

The V end was cut by 3 bases, the J end by 1 base, with 1 base between. CDR1 and CDR2 (germline): MNHEY, SMNVEV (reference sequence). There are 13 residues in the CDR3. The source material was conventional CD4+ T cells sorted from blood. This sequence originates from a person in their late teens or twenties with CD3G deficiency. The chain joins TRBV27 to TRBJ2-6; no clear D gene. The CDR3 loop reads CASSLSGANVLTF. The CDR3 coding sequence is TGTGCCAGCAGTTTGTCTGGGGCCAACGTCCTGACTTTC.